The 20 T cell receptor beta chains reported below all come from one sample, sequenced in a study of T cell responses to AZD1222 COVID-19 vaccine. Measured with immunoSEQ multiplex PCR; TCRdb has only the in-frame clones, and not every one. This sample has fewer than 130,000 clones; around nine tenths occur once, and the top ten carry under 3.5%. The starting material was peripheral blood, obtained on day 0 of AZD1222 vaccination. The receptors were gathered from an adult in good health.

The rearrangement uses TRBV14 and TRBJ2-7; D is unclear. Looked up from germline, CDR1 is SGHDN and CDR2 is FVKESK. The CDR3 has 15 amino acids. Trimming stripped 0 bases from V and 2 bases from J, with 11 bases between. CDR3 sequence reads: CASSQEGGTAYEQYF. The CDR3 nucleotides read TGTGCCAGCAGCCAAGAGGGCGGTACGGCCTACGAGCAGTACTTC.

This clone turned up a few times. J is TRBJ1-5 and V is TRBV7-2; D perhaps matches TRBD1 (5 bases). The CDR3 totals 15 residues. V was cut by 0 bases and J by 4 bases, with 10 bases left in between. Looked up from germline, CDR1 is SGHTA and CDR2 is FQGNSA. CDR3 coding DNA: TGTGCCAGCAGCTTAGCGGGGGGAGGGAATCAGCCCCAGCATTTT. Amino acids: CASSLAGGGNQPQHF.

CDR3 region: CASSDQADTQYF. The CDR3 nucleotides read TGCGCCAGCAGTGATCAGGCGGATACGCAGTATTTT. V is TRBV10-1 and J is TRBJ2-3, with D unresolved. The CDR3 contains 12 residues. CDR1 is WNHNN and CDR2 is SYGVQD in the germline V gene (reference sequence). Trimming took off 3 bases at V and 6 bases at J, with 7 bases between the two ends.

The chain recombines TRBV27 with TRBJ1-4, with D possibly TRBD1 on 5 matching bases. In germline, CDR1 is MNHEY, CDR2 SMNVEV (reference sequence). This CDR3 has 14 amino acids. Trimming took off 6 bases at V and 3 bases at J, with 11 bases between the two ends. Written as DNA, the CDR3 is TGTGCCAGCAGGACCGGGGGGGCTAATGAAAAACTGTTTTTT. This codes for CASRTGGANEKLFF.

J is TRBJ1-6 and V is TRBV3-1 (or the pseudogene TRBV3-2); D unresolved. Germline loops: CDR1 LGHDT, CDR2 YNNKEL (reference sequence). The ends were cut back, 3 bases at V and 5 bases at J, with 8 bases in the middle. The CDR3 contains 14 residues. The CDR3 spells CASSQHTDNSPLHF. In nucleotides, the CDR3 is TGTGCCAGCAGCCAGCACACCGATAATTCACCCCTCCACTTT.

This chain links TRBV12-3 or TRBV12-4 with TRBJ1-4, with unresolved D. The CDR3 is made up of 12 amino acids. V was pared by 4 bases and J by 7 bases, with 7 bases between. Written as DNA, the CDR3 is TGTGCCAGCAGTTGGGCCGGTGAAAAACTGTTTTTT. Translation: CASSWAGEKLFF.

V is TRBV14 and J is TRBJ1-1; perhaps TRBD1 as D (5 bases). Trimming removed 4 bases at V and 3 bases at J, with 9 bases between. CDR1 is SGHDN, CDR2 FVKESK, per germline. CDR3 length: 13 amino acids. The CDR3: CASSRQGYTEAFF. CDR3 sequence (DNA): TGTGCCAGCAGCCGCCAGGGCTACACTGAAGCTTTCTTT.

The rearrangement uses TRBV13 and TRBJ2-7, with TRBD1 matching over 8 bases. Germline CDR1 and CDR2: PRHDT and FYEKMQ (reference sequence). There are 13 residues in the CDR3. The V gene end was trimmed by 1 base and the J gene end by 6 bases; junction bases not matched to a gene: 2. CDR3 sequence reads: CASSLDRGIEQYF. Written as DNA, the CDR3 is TGTGCCAGCAGCTTAGACAGGGGGATCGAGCAGTACTTC.

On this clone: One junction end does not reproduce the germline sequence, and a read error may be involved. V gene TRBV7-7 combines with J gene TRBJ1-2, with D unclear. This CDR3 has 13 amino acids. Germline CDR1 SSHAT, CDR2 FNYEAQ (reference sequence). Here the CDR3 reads CASSLLGGDGYTF. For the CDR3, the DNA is TGTGCTAGCAGCTTACTAGGTGGTGATGGCTACACCTTC.

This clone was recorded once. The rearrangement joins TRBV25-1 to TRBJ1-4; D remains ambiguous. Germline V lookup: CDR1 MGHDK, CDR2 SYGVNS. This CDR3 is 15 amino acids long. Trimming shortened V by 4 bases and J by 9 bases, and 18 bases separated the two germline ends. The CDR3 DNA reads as TGTGCCAGCAGTGTAGCTGGGGAGGTGGATAAAAAACTGTTTTTT. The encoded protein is CASSVAGEVDKKLFF.

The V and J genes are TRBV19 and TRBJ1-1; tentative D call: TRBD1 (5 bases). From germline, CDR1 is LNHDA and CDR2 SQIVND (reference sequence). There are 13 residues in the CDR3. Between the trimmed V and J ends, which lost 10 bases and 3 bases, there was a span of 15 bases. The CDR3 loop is CATGRQGDTEAFF. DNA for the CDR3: TGTGCCACTGGGCGGCAGGGTGACACTGAAGCTTTCTTT.

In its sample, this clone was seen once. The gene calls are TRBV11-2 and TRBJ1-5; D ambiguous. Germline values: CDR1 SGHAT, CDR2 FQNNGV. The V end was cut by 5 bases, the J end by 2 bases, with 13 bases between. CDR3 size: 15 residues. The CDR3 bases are TGTGCCAGCAGCGCCTCTGGTGGGGGCAATCAGCCCCAGCATTTT. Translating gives CASSASGGGNQPQHF.

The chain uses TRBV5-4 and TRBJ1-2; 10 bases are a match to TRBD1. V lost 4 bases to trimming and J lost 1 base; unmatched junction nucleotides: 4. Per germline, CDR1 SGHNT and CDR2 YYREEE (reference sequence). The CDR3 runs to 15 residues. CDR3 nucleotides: TGTGCCAGCAGCAAAGGACAGGGGGGTAACTATGGCTACACCTTC. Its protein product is CASSKGQGGNYGYTF. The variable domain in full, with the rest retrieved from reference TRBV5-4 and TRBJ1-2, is ETGVTQSPTHLIKTRGQQVTLRCSSQSGHNTVSWYQQALGQGPQFIFQYYREEENGRGNFPPRFSGLQFPNYSSELNVNALELDDSALYLCASSKGQGGNYGYTFGSGTRLTVV.

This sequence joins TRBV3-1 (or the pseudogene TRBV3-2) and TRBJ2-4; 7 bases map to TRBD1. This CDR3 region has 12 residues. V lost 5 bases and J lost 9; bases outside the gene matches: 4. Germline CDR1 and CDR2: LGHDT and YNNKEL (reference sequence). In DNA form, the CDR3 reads TGTGCCAGCAGCGACAGGGTTAGCATTCAGTACTTC. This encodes CASSDRVSIQYF.

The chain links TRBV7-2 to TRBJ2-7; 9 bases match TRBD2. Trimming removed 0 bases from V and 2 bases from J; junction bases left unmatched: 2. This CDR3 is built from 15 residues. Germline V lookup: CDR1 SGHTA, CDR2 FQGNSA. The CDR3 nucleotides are TGTGCCAGCAGCTTAGCTAGCGGGGGTGCCTACGAGCAGTACTTC. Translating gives CASSLASGGAYEQYF.

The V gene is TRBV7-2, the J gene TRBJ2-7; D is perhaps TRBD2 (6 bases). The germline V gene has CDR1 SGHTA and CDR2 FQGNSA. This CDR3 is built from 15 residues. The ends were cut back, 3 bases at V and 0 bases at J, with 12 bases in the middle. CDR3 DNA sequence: TGTGCCAGCAGCTTTTCTAGCGTTACCTCCTACGAGCAGTACTTC. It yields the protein CASSFSSVTSYEQYF.

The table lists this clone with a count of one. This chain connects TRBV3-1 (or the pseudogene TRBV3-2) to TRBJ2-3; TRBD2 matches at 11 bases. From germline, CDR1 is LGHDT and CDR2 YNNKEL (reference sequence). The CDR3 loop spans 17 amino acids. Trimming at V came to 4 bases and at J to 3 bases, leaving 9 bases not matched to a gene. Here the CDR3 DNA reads TGTGCCAGCAGCCCACTACTAGCGGGAGTCCCAACAGATACGCAGTATTTT. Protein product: CASSPLLAGVPTDTQYF.

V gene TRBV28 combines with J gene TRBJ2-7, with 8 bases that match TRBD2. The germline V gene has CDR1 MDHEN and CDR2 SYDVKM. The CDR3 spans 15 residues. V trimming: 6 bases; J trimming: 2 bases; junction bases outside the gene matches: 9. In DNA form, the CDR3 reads TGTGCCAGCAGACCACCGGGACTAGGCGCCTACGAGCAGTACTTC. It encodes CASRPPGLGAYEQYF.

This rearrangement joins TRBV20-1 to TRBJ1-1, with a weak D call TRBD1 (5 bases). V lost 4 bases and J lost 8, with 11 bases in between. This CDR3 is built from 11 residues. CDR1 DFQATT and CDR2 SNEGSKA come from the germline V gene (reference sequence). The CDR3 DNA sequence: TGCAGTGCTACTGACAGTAACGAAGCTTTCTTT. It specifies CSATDSNEAFF.

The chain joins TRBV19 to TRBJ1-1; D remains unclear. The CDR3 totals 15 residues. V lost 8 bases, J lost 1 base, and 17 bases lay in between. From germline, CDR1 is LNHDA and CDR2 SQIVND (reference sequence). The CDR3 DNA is TGTGCCAGTCCTCCCGCCTTTGTGACGAACACTGAAGCTTTCTTT. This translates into CASPPAFVTNTEAFF.